This TCR beta chain was recorded in a study of T cell responses to AZD1222 COVID-19 vaccine listed by TCRdb under 2021. As for the study more broadly: Because spike-specific TCR depth and breadth did not differ between the two schedules, AZD1222 recipients who got a second dose at roughly 4 weeks were pooled with those who got a second dose at roughly 12 weeks. TCR sequencing covered roughly 230 trial participants: 207 given two doses of AZD1222 and approximately 26 given two doses of MenACWY control vaccine. Enrollment into the trials was organized by age into subgroups of 18-55, 56-69 and 70-plus years, and those subgroups contained around 150, 28 and 57 TCR-sequenced participants, respectively.

Comment on this clone: No antigen is known for it. The record has no base qualities; no much larger clone is one base away.

Based on the germline V gene, the CDR1 and CDR2 sequences are LGHNA and YNFKEQ. The V end gives up 4 bases and the J end 2 bases, leaving 8 bases in the junction not matched to a gene. There are 16 amino acids in the CDR3, from cysteine to phenylalanine inclusive. Left in the record is the CDR3 DNA by itself, 48 bases read in frame from the first base. The CDR3 regions of human TCRbeta chains were subjected to immunosequencing. The source study handled its data this way. TCRs in the repertoires were matched against a reference library of SARS-CoV-2-specific TCRs that had been generated with the MIRA antigen-specificity platform. Breadth was defined as the fraction of unique TCRs that were SARS-CoV-2-associated, and depth was defined as the fraction of total T cells that were SARS-CoV-2-associated. Using the MIRA data, each spike-specific TCR was assigned both to the spike region to which the TCR was reactive and to a CD4 or CD8 class. Log10-transformed breadth and depth values were compared by one-way ANOVA with Sidak's multiple comparisons tests. As stored in TCRdb, this immuneACCESS dataset retains in-frame rearrangements with V and J assigned. A fraction of the clones does not appear; measured against another copy, unresolved V genes explain less than half of the discrepancy, and the remainder lacks a known reason. The V and J calls and clone size come from that table; D and trimming were worked out from the DNA. The sample table contains around 160,000 clones; only one count was recorded for 70% to 90% of them. The ten biggest clones cover just over 5% of the sample.

This sample's time point label indicates: baseline before first vaccination. The vaccinee samples were drawn from two UK trials, COV001 and COV002, one of which was a single-blind randomized controlled phase 2/3 trial testing AZD1222 (ChAdOx1 nCoV-19) in healthy adults. For TCRbeta chain sequencing, PBMC samples were collected from trial participants at day 0 and at day 28 after the second dose. What the study reported, not specific to this receptor: Because no day 14 peak-response samples were available, repertoires were characterized only after the peak T cell response. In the small 56-69-year group, the increase in depth fell short of significance, most likely because of low power. Vaccine-associated CD4 TCRs spanned the whole spike protein, with dominant responses in regions 160-218 and 743-854. Conclusions about previously exposed vaccinees are limited, since just five to seven AZD1222 recipients were seropositive for SARS-CoV-2 at baseline. Participants were mostly white British, with more females than males. The authors suggested clonal diversity may have been underestimated. Nearly half of unique spike-specific TCRs reportedly recognized epitopes outside regions mutated in the B.1.351 and B.1.1.7 variants. After two AZD1222 doses, spike-specific TCR breadth and depth were significantly higher than at day 0 and than in MenACWY recipients.

This receptor was obtained from an adult in good health. The input for sequencing was peripheral blood, taken on day 0 of AZD1222 vaccination. Recombination linked TRBV4-2 to TRBJ2-5, and 9 junction bases match TRBD2. The CDR3 corresponds to CASSRKTSGSQETQYF. The DNA reads TGTGCCAGCAGCCGCAAGACTAGCGGTTCTCAAGAGACCCAGTACTTC.